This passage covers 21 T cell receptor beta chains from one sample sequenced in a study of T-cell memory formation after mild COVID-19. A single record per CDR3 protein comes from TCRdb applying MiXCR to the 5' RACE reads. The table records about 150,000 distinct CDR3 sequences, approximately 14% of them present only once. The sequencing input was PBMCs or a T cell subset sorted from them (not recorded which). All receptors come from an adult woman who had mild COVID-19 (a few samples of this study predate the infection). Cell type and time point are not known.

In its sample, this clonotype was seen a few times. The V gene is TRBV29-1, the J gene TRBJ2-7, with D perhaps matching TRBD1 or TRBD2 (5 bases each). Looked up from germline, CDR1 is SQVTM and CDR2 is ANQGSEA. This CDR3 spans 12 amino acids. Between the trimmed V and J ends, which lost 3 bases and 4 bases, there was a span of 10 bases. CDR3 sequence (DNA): TGCAGCGTTGACCCAGGGACGTACGAGCAGTACTTC. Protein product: CSVDPGTYEQYF.

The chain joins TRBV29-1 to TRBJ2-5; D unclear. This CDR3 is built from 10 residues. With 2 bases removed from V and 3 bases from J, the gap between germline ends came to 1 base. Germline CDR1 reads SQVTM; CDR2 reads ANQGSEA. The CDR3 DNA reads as TGCAGCGTTGAAAAAGAGACCCAGTACTTC. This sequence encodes CSVEKETQYF.

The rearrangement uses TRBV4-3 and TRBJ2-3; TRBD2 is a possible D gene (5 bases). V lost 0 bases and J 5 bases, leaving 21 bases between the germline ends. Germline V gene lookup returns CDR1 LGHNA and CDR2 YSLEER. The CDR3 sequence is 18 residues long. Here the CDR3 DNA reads TGCGCCAGCAGCCAAGAAATTACGGGCTGGGGAGCTGTAGATACGCAGTATTTT. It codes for CASSQEITGWGAVDTQYF.

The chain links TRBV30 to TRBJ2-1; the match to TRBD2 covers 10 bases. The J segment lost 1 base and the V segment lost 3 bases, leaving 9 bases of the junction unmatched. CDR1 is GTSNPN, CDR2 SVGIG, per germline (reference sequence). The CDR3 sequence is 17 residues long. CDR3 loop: CAWRIAGGYHSYNEQFF. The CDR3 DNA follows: TGTGCCTGGAGGATAGCGGGAGGCTACCATTCCTACAATGAGCAGTTCTTC.

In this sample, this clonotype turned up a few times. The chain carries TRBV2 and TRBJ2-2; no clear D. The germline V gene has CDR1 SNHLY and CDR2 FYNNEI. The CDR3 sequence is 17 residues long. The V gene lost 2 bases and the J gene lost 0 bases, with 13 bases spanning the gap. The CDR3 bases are TGTGCCAGCAGTGAAAGTCGGAACCTCGCGAACACCGGGGAGCTGTTTTTT. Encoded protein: CASSESRNLANTGELFF.

The CDR3 sequence is CASSPGTGFAEQYF. In nucleotides, the CDR3 is TGTGCCAGCAGCCCCGGGACAGGGTTTGCCGAGCAGTACTTC. The J gene is TRBJ2-7, the V gene TRBV5-6, with TRBD1 identical over 9 bases. V lost 4 bases and J lost 6; bases outside the gene matches: 8. CDR1 and CDR2 (germline): SGHDT, YYEEEE. The CDR3 sequence is 14 residues long.

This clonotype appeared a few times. The CDR3 loop reads CSARGSGSSYNEQFF. The CDR3 DNA reads TGCAGTGCTAGGGGTAGCGGGAGCTCCTACAATGAGCAGTTCTTC. The chain employs TRBV20-1 and TRBJ2-1; TRBD2 matches at 9 bases. The V segment lost 3 bases and the J segment 0 bases; nucleotides outside the gene matches: 3. Germline V gives CDR1 DFQATT, CDR2 SNEGSKA (reference sequence). This CDR3 is built from 15 residues.

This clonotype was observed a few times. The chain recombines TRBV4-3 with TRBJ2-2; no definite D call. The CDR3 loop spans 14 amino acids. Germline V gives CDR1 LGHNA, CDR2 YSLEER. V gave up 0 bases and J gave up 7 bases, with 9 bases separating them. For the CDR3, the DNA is TGCGCCAGCAGCCAAGACGGCATGGTCGGGGAGCTGTTTTTT. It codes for CASSQDGMVGELFF.

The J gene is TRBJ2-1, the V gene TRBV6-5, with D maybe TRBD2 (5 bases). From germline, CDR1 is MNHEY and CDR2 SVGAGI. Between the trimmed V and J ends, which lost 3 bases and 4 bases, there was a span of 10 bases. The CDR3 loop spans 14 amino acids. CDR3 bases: TGTGCCAGCAGTTATCTAGCCGAATACAATGAGCAGTTCTTC. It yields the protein CASSYLAEYNEQFF.

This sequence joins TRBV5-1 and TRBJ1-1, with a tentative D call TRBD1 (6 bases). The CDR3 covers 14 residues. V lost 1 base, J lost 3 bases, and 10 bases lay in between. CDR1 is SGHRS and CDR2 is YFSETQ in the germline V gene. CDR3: CASSLQGLHTEAFF. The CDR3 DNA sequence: TGCGCCAGCAGCTTGCAGGGGCTCCACACTGAAGCTTTCTTT.

Written as DNA, the CDR3 is TGTGCCAGCAGGAGAGACAGGGGTCGCACTGAAGCTTTCTTT. Translation gives CASRRDRGRTEAFF. This rearrangement joins TRBV12-3 or TRBV12-4 to TRBJ1-1; TRBD1 matches 8 bases. The V and J ends lost 6 bases and 4 bases, in that order; junction bases with no gene match: 7. CDR3 size: 14 residues.

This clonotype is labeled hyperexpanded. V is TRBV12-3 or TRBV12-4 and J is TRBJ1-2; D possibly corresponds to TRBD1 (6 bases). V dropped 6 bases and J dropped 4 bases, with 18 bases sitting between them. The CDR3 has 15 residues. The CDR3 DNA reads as TGTGCCAGCAGCTCCGACAGGAAACCCTCCTATGGCTACACCTTC. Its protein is CASSSDRKPSYGYTF.

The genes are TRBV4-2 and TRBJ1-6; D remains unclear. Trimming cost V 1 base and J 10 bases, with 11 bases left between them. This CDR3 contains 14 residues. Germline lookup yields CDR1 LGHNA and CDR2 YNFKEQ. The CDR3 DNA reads TGTGCCAGCAGCCAAGGGGCTCCGGGGTCACCCCTCCACTTT. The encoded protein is CASSQGAPGSPLHF.

CDR3 DNA sequence: TGTGCCAGTAGTATAGAAGGACAGCTCATGAACACTGAAGCTTTCTTT. Residues: CASSIEGQLMNTEAFF. The chain combines TRBV19 with TRBJ1-1; a possible D gene is TRBD1 (6 bases). The CDR3 sequence is 16 residues long. V was trimmed by 0 bases and J by 0 bases, leaving 11 bases between them. Germline CDR1 LNHDA, CDR2 SQIVND (reference sequence).

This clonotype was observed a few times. The CDR3 sequence: CASTGRGGGDEQYF. CDR3 sequence (DNA): TGTGCCAGCACGGGGAGGGGGGGTGGCGACGAGCAGTACTTC. The chain joins TRBV11-2 to TRBJ2-7; maybe TRBD2 (7 bases). Germline loops: CDR1 SGHAT, CDR2 FQNNGV. The CDR3 covers 14 residues. V was trimmed by 7 bases and J by 5 bases, leaving 18 bases between them.

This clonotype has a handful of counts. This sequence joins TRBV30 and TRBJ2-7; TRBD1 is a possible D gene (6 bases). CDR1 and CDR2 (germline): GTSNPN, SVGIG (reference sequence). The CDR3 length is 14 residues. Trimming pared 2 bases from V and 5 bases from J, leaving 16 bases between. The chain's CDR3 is CAWSYYRAGDEQYF. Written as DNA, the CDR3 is TGTGCCTGGAGTTACTACAGGGCGGGTGACGAGCAGTACTTC.

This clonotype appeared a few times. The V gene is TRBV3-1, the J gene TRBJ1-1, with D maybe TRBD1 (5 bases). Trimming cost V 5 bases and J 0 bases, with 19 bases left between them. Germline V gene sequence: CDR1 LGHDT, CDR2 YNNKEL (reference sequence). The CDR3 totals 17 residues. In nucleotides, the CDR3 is TGTGCCAGCAGCTCCTACCCCTGGGGACTCCTGAACACTGAAGCTTTCTTT. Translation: CASSSYPWGLLNTEAFF.

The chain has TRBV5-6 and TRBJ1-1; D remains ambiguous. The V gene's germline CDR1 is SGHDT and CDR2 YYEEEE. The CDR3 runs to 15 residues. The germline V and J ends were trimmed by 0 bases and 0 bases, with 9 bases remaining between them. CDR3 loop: CASSLVWTLNTEAFF. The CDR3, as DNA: TGTGCCAGCAGCTTGGTTTGGACGCTGAACACTGAAGCTTTCTTT.

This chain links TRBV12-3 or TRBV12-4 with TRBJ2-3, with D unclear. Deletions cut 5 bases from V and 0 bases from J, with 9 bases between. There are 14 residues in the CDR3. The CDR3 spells CASSPPPSTDTQYF. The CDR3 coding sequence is TGTGCCAGCAGTCCCCCCCCTAGCACAGATACGCAGTATTTT.

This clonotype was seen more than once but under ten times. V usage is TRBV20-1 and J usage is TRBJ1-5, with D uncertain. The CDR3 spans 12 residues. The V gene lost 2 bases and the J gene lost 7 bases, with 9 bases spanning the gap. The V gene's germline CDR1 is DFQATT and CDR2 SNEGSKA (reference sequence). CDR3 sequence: CSARPRDQPQHF. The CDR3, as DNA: TGCAGTGCTAGACCACGAGACCAGCCCCAGCATTTT.

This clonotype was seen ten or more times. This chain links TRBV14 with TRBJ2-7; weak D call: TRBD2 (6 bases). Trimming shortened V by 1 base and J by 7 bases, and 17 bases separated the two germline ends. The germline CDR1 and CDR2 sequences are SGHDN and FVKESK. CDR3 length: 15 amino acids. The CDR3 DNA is TGTGCCAGCAGCCAAGCTTTGCGGGGCCCTGGAGAGCAGTACTTC. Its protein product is CASSQALRGPGEQYF.